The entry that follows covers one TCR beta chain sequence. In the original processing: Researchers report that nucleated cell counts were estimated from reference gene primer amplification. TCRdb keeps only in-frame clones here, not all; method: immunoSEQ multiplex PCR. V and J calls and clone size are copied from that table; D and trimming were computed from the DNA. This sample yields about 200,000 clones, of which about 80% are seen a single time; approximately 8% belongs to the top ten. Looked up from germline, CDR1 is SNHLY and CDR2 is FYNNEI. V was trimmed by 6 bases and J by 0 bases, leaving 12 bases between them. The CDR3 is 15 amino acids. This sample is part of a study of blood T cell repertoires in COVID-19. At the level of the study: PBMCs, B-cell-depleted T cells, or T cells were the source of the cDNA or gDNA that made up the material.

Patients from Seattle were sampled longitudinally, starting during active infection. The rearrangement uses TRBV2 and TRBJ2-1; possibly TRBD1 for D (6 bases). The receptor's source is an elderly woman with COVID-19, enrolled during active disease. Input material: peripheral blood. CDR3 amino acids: CASSEQGASYNEQFF. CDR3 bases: TGTGCCAGCAGCGAACAGGGCGCCTCCTACAATGAGCAGTTCTTC.